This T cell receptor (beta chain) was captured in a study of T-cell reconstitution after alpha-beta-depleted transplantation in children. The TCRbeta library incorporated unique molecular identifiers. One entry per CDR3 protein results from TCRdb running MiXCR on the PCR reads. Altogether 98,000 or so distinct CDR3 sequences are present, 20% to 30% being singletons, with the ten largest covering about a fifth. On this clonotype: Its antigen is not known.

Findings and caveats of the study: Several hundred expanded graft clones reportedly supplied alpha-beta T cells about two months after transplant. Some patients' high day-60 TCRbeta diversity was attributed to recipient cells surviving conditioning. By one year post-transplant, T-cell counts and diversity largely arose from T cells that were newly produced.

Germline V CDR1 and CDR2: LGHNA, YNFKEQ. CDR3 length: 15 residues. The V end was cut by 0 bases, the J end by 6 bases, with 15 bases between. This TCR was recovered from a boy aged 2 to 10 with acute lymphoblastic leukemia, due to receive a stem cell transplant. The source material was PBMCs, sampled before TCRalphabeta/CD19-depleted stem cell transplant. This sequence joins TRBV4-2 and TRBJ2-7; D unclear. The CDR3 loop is CASSQDDKPGSEQYF. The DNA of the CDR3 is TGTGCCAGCAGCCAAGACGACAAACCGGGCAGCGAGCAGTACTTC.